Below, one TCR beta chain is given with its context. Deletions cut 5 bases from V and 6 bases from J, with 16 bases between. The CDR3 covers 15 residues. Germline lookup yields CDR1 MNHEY and CDR2 SMNVEV (reference sequence). TCRdb keeps only in-frame clones here, not all; method: immunoSEQ multiplex PCR. The sample contains about 98,000 clones, roughly nine tenths of which appear only once. This entry belongs to a study of blood T cell repertoires in COVID-19. Whole-study context: Nucleic acid was either cDNA or gDNA, and it came from T cells, B-cell-depleted T cells, or PBMCs.

This chain joins TRBV27 and TRBJ1-4; tentatively, D is TRBD1 (5 bases). Sequenced sample: peripheral blood. The TCR was taken from a man between 65 and 79 years old with acute or convalescent COVID-19. The CDR3 loop is CASSPRGWGDEKLFF. The CDR3 DNA follows: TGTGCCAGCAGTCCCCGGGGGTGGGGTGATGAAAAACTGTTTTTT. Variable domain in full (rest from reference TRBV27 and TRBJ1-4): EAQVTQNPRYLITVTGKKLTVTCSQNMNHEYMSWYRQDPGLGLRQIYYSMNVEVTDKGDVPEGYKVSRKEKRNFPLILESPSPNQTSLYFCASSPRGWGDEKLFFGSGTQLSVL.